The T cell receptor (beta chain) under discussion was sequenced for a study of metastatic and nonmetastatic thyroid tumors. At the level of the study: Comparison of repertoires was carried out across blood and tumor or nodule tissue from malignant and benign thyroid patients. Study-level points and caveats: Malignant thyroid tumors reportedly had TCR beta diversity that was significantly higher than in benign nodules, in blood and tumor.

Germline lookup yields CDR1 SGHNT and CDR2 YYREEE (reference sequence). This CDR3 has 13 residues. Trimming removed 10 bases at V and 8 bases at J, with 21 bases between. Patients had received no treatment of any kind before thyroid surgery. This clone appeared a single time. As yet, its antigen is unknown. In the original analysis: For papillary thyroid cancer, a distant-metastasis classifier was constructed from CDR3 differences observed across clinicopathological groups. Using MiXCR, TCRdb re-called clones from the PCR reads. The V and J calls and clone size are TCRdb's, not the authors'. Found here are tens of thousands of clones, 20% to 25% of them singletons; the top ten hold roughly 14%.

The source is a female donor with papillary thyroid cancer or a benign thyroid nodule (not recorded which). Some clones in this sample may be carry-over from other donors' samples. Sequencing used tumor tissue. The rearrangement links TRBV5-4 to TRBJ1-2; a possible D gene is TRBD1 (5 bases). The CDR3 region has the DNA TGTGCCGCATCAGCGGGGAGGGACGGGGGCTACACCTTC. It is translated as CAASAGRDGGYTF.